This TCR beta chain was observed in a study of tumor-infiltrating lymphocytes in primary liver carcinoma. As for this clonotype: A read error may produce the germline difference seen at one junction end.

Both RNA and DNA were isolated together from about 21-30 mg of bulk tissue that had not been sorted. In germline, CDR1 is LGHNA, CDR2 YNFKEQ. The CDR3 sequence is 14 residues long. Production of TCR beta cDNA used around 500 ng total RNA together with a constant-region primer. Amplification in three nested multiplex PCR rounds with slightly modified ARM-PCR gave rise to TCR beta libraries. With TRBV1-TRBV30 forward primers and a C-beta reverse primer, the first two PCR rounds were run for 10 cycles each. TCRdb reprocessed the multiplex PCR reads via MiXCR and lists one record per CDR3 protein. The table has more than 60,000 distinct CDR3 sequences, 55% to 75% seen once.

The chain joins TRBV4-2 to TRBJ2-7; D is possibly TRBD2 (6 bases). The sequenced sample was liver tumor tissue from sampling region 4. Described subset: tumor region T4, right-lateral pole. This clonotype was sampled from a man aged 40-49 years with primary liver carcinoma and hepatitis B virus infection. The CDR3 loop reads CPSSQERVSYDQYF. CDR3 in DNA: TGTCCCAGCAGCCAAGAGCGGGTCTCCTACGATCAGTACTTC.